The rows below give T cell receptor beta chains drawn from one sample of a study of CD8 T cells in ankylosing spondylitis. TCRdb re-analysed the 5' RACE reads in MiXCR, keeping a single row per CDR3 protein. In the table there are around 250,000 distinct CDR3 sequences, under 35% of which are singletons. The sample comprised blood, either unsorted or a sorted T cell fraction (not recorded which). The receptors stem from a male donor with ankylosing spondylitis or in good health (not recorded which). CDR3s include the opening cysteine and the closing phenylalanine or tryptophan. The D gene is left open where the match is weak. The listing skips clone size in some rows; elsewhere it reads once, few, many or a size class.

D | size | J | V | CDR3 | DNA
TRBD2 | - | TRBJ2-1 | TRBV7-9 | CASSALGTGLADNEQFF | TGTGCCAGCAGCGCGTTAGGGACGGGACTAGCGGACAATGAGCAGTTCTTC
- | few | TRBJ1-1 | TRBV10-3 | CATQENTEAFF | TGTGCCACTCAAGAGAACACTGAAGCTTTCTTT
TRBD2 | - | TRBJ2-3 | TRBV7-9 | CASSPVAGDAQDTQYF | TGTGCCAGCAGCCCAGTAGCGGGGGATGCACAAGATACGCAGTATTTT
- | - | TRBJ2-1 | TRBV5-6 | CASSFTDYNEQFF | TGTGCCAGCAGCTTCACAGATTACAATGAGCAGTTCTTC
TRBD1 | few | TRBJ1-5 | TRBV7-9 | CASSPGTANNQPQHF | TGTGCCAGCAGCCCCGGGACAGCTAACAATCAGCCCCAGCATTTT
- | few | TRBJ2-2 | TRBV15 | CATGAENTGELFF | TGTGCCACGGGGGCGGAGAACACCGGGGAGCTGTTTTTT
TRBD2 | - | TRBJ2-3 | TRBV6-1 | CASRTSGGTDTQYF | TGTGCCAGCAGAACTAGCGGGGGCACAGATACGCAGTATTTT
TRBD1 | few | TRBJ2-1 | TRBV12-3/TRBV12-4 | CASLRTGAYNEQFF | TGTGCCAGCTTAAGGACAGGGGCGTACAATGAGCAGTTCTTC
- | - | TRBJ2-7 | TRBV7-9 | CASSPKAVPYEQYF | TGTGCCAGCAGCCCCAAGGCGGTCCCCTACGAGCAGTACTTC
TRBD1 | - | TRBJ1-1 | TRBV6-1 | CASSSQGQSNTEAFF | TGTGCCAGCAGTAGCCAGGGACAGTCGAACACTGAAGCTTTCTTT
- | few | TRBJ1-1 | TRBV20-1 | CSARDPRADTEAFF | TGCAGTGCTAGAGATCCCAGGGCGGACACTGAAGCTTTCTTT
- | - | TRBJ2-5 | TRBV4-1 | CASSQSPPDTRLGAQYF | TGCGCCAGCAGCCAAAGCCCTCCAGATACCCGGCTTGGAGCCCAGTACTTC
- | - | TRBJ2-2 | TRBV6-5 | CASSYGVNTGELFF | TGTGCCAGCAGTTACGGCGTTAACACCGGGGAGCTGTTTTTT
- | few | TRBJ1-1 | TRBV15 | CATSRNTGTTEAFF | TGTGCCACCAGCAGAAATACAGGGACCACTGAAGCTTTCTTT
- | few | TRBJ2-7 | TRBV6-5 | CASSYGDGTYEQYF | TGTGCCAGCAGTTACGGGGACGGAACCTACGAGCAGTACTTC
- | - | TRBJ2-3 | TRBV7-9 | CASSEQGTSTDTQYF | TGTGCCAGCAGCGAACAGGGGACTAGCACAGATACGCAGTATTTT
TRBD1 | - | TRBJ2-7 | TRBV6-1 | CASRLTGTGGEQYF | TGTGCCAGCAGATTGACCGGGACAGGGGGCGAGCAGTACTTC
- | - | TRBJ2-5 | TRBV5-5 | CASSSGTAETQYF | TGTGCCAGCAGCTCCGGGACGGCAGAGACCCAGTACTTC
TRBD1 | once | TRBJ2-3 | TRBV15 | CATSREGQGITDTQYF | TGTGCCACCAGCAGAGAGGGACAGGGGATTACAGATACGCAGTATTTT
TRBD1 | - | TRBJ1-5 | TRBV20-1 | CSAADRVGHQPQHF | TGCAGTGCCGCGGACAGGGTTGGACATCAGCCCCAGCATTTT
- | few | TRBJ2-5 | TRBV20-1 | CSARSPPVETQYF | TGCAGTGCTAGATCCCCCCCGGTAGAGACCCAGTACTTC
- | - | TRBJ2-1 | TRBV6-5 | CASSYLLKGSYNEQFF | TGTGCCAGCAGTTACCTACTTAAGGGCTCCTACAATGAGCAGTTCTTC
- | few | TRBJ2-7 | TRBV7-6 | CASSLGDPSEQYF | TGTGCCAGCAGCCTTGGTGACCCGTCCGAGCAGTACTTC
- | many | TRBJ2-7 | TRBV6-5 | CARNDPYEQYF | TGTGCCAGAAATGACCCCTACGAGCAGTACTTC
- | few | TRBJ1-3 | TRBV20-1 | CSATTGSGNTIYF | TGCAGTGCTACAACAGGGTCTGGAAACACCATATATTTT
- | - | TRBJ2-3 | TRBV6-1 | CASSPIGAQSTDTQYF | TGTGCCAGCAGCCCGATCGGGGCCCAGAGCACAGATACGCAGTATTTT
- | - | TRBJ2-6 | TRBV6-5 | CASSYVPVSGANVLTF | TGTGCCAGCAGTTACGTTCCGGTATCAGGGGCCAACGTCCTGACTTTC
- | many | TRBJ2-2 | TRBV6-5 | CASSNGHGELFF | TGTGCCAGCAGCAACGGACACGGGGAGCTGTTTTTT
TRBD1 | - | TRBJ2-3 | TRBV5-5 | CASSLADRDHTDTQYF | TGTGCCAGCAGCCTAGCCGACAGGGACCACACAGATACGCAGTATTTT